This T cell receptor (beta chain) emerged from a study of CD4+ T cells in melanoma. Overall study results and limits: CD8+ T cell, macrophage and B cell function reportedly correlated with neoantigen-specific CD4+ T cells. Neoantigen-specific CD4+ T cells in melanoma reportedly had diverse differentiation states.

There are 16 residues in the CDR3. The ends were cut back, 0 bases at V and 7 bases at J, with 13 bases in the middle. In germline, CDR1 is MNHNS, CDR2 SASEGT. Turning to this clone: Its target is not known.

Here immunoSEQ multiplex PCR was the method, and the copy in TCRdb shows in-frame clones only, minus some. The sample carries around 100,000 clones, around 92% recorded once. The TCR originated in a human donor with melanoma. The rearrangement uses TRBV6-1 and TRBJ2-6; D perhaps matches TRBD1 (6 bases). Sequences were obtained from peripheral blood. The chain's CDR3 is CASSEAGTPVANVLTF. DNA of the CDR3: TGTGCCAGCAGTGAAGCGGGGACACCTGTAGCCAACGTCCTGACTTTC.